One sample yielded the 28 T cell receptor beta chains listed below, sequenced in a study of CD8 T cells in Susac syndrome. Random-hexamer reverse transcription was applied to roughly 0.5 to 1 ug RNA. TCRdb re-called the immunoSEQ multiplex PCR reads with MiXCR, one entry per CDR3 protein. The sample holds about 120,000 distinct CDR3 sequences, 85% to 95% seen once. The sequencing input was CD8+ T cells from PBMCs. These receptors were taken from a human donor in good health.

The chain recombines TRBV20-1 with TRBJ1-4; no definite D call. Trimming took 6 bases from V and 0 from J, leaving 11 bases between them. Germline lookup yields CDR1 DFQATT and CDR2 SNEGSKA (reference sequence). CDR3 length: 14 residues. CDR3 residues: CSARYIATNEKLFF. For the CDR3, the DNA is TGCAGTGCGCGTTACATTGCAACTAATGAAAAACTGTTTTTT.

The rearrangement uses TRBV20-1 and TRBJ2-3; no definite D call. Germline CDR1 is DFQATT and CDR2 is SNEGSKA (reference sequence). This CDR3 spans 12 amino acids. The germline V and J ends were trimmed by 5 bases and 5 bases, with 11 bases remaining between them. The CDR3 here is CSAGPLLDTQYF. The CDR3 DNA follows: TGCAGTGCTGGACCCCTCTTAGATACGCAGTATTTT.

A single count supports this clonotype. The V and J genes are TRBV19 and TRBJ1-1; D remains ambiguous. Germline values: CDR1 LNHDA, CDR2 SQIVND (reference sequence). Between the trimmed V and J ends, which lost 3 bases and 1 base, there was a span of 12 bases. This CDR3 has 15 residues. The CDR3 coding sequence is TGTGCCAGTAGTATCCCGGCCGGTGGGAACACTGAAGCTTTCTTT. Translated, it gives CASSIPAGGNTEAFF.

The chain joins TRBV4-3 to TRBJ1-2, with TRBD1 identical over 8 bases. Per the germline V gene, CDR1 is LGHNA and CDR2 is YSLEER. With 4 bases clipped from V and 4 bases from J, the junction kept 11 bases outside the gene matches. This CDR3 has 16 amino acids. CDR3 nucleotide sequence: TGCGCCAGCAGCCCACAGACAGGGGTAGAGGGCTATGGCTACACCTTC. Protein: CASSPQTGVEGYGYTF.

CDR3 residues: CASSYWTGGTGELFF. CDR3 DNA sequence: TGTGCCAGCAGTTATTGGACAGGGGGGACCGGGGAGCTGTTTTTT. J is TRBJ2-2 and V is TRBV6-5, with TRBD1 matching 10 bases. CDR3 length: 15 residues. The ends lost 3 bases at V and 5 bases at J; junction bases unmatched: 3. CDR1 MNHEY and CDR2 SVGAGI come from the germline V gene.

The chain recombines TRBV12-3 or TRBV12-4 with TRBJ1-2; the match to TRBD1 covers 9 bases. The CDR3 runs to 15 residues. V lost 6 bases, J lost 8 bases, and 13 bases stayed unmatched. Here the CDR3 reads CASRLNRDRVVGYTF. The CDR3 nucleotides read TGTGCCAGCAGGCTGAACCGGGACAGGGTCGTGGGCTACACCTTC.

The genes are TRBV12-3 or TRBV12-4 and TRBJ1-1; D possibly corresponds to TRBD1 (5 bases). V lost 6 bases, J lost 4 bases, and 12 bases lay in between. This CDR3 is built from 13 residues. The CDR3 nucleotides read TGTGCCAGCAGGTCGTCGGGGACCACTGAAGCTTTCTTT. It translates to CASRSSGTTEAFF.

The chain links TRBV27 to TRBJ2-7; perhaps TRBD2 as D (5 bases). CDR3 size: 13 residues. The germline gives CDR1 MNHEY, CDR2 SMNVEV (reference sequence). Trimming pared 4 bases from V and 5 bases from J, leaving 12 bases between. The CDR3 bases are TGTGCCAGCAGTTACGACCGGAGGAACGAGCAGTACTTC. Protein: CASSYDRRNEQYF.

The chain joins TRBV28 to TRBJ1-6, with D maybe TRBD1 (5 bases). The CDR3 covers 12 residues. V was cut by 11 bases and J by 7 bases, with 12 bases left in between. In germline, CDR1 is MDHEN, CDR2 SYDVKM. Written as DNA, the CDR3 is TGTGCCTCTCAGGGATCAAATTCACCCCTCCACTTT. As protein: CASQGSNSPLHF. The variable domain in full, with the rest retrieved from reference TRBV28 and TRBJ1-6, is DVKVTQSSRYLVKRTGEKVFLECVQDMDHENMFWYRQDPGLGLRLIYFSYDVKMKEKGDIPEGYSVSREKKERFSLILESASTNQTSMYLCASQGSNSPLHFGNGTRLTVT.

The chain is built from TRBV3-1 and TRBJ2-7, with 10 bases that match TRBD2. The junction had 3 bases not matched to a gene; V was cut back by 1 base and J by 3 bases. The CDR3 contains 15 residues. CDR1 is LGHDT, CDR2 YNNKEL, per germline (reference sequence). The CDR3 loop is CASSQGLAGDYEQYF. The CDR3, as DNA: TGTGCCAGCAGCCAAGGACTAGCGGGCGACTACGAGCAGTACTTC.

The CDR3 protein is CASSQESSRGVMNTEAFF. The CDR3 nucleotides read TGTGCCAGCAGCCAAGAGTCCTCCCGGGGGGTGATGAACACTGAAGCTTTCTTT. The chain recombines TRBV4-2 with TRBJ1-1; TRBD1 is a possible D gene (5 bases). Trimming took off 0 bases at V and 0 bases at J, with 17 bases between the two ends. Germline CDR1 and CDR2: LGHNA and YNFKEQ. This CDR3 contains 18 residues.

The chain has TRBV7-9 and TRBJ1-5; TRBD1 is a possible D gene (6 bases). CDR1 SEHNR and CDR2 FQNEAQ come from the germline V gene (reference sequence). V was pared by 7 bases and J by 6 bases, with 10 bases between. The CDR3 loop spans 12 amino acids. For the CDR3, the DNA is TGTGCCAGCAACCGGGGGCTTCAGCCCCAGCATTTT. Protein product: CASNRGLQPQHF.

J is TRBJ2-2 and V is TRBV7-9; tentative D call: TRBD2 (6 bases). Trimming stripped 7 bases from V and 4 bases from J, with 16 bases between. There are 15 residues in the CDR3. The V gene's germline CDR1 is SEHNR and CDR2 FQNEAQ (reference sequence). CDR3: CASNPRGLATGELFF. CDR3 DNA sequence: TGTGCCAGCAACCCCCGGGGGTTGGCCACCGGGGAGCTGTTTTTT.

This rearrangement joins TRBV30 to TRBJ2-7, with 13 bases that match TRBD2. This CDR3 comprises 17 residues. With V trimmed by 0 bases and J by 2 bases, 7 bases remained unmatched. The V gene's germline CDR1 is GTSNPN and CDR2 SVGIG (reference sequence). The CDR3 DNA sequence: TGTGCCTGGAGTGTACCCCCGACTAGCGGGAGGACCTACGAGCAGTACTTC. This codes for CAWSVPPTSGRTYEQYF.

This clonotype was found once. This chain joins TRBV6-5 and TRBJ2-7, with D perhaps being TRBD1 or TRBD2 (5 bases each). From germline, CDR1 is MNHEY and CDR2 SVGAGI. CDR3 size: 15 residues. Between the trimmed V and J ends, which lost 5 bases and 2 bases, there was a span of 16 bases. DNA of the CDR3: TGTGCCAGCAGTAACCTCGGGACGGTTACCTACGAGCAGTACTTC. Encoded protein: CASSNLGTVTYEQYF.

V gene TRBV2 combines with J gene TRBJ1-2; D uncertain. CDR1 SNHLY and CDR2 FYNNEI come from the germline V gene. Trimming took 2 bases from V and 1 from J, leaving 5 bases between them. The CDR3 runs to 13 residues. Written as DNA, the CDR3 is TGTGCCAGCAGTGAAAGGCTTAACTATGGCTACACCTTC. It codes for CASSERLNYGYTF.

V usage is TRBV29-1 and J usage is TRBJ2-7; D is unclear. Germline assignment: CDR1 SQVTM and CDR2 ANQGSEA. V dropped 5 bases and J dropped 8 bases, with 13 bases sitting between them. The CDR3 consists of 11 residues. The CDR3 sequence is CSVSQESKQYF. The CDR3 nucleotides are TGCAGCGTTTCTCAGGAATCCAAGCAGTACTTC.

The CDR3 loop is CASSPPGQGRGYEQYF. CDR3 nucleotides: TGTGCCAGCTCACCACCGGGACAGGGACGGGGCTACGAGCAGTACTTC. The chain couples TRBV18 to TRBJ2-7, with TRBD1 matching over 9 bases. The CDR3 runs 16 residues. V gave up 0 bases and J gave up 3 bases; unmatched junction bases: 6. In germline, CDR1 is KGHSH, CDR2 LQKENI.

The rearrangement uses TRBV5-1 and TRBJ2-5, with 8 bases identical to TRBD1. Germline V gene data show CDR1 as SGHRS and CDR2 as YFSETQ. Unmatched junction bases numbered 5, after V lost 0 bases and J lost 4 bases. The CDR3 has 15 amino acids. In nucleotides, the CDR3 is TGCGCCAGCAGCTTGGATGGCGGACAGGGAGAGACCCAGTACTTC. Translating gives CASSLDGGQGETQYF.

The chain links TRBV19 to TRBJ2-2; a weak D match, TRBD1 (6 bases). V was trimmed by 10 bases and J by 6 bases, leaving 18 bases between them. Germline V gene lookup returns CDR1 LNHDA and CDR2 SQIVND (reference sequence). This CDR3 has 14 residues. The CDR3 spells CATTARGRSGELFF. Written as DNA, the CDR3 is TGTGCCACCACGGCCAGGGGACGATCCGGGGAGCTGTTTTTT.

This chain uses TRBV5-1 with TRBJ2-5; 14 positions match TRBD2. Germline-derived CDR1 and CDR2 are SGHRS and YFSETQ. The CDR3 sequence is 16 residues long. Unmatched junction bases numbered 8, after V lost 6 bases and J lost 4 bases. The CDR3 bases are TGCGCCAGCAAACCCACCGGGACTAGCGGGGGAGAGACCCAGTACTTC. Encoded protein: CASKPTGTSGGETQYF.

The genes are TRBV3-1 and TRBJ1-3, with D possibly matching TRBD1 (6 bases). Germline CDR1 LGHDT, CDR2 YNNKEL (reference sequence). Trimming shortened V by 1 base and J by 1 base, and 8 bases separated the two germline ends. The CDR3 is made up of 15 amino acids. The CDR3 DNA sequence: TGTGCCAGCAGCCAAGCCGGACAGTCTGGAAACACCATATATTTT. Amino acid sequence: CASSQAGQSGNTIYF.

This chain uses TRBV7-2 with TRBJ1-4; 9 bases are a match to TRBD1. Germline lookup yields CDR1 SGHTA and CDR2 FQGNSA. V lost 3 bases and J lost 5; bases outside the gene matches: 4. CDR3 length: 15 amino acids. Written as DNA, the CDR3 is TGTGCCAGCAGCTTGGGGGACAGGGCAAATGAAAAACTGTTTTTT. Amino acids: CASSLGDRANEKLFF.

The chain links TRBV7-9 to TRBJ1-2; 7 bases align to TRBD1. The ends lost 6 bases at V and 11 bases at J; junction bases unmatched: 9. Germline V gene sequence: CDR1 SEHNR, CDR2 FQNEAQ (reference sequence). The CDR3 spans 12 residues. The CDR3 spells CASRRDRAYYTF. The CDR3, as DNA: TGTGCCAGCAGGCGGGACAGAGCTTATTACACCTTC. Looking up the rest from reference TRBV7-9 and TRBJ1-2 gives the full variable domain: DTGVSQNPRHKITKRGQNVTFRCDPISEHNRLYWYRQTLGQGPEFLTYFQNEAQLEKSRLLSDRFSAERPKGSFSTLEIQRTEQGDSAMYLCASRRDRAYYTFGSGTRLTVV.

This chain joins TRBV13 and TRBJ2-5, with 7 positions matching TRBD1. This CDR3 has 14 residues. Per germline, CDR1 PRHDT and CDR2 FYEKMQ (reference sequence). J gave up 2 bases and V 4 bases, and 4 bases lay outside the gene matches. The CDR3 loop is CASSSDRQQETQYF. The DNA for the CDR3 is TGTGCCAGCAGCTCGGACAGGCAACAAGAGACCCAGTACTTC.

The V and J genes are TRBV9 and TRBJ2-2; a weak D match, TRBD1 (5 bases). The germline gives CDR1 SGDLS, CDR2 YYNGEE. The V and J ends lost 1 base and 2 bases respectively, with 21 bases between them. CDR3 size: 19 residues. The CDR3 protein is CASSVSSLGVGTNTGELFF. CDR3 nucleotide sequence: TGTGCCAGCAGCGTATCCTCTTTAGGGGTAGGAACCAACACCGGGGAGCTGTTTTTT.

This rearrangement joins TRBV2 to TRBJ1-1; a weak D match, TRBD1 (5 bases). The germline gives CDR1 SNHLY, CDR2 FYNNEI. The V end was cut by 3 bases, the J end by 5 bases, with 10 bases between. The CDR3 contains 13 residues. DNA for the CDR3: TGTGCCAGCAGTGAGTTGGGGGAAACTGAAGCTTTCTTT. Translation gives CASSELGETEAFF.

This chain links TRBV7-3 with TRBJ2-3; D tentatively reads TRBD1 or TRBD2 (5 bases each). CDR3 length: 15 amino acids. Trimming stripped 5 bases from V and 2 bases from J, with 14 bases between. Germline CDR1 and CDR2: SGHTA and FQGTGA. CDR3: CASSRDVGDTDTQYF. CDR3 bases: TGTGCCAGCAGCCGGGACGTAGGAGACACAGATACGCAGTATTTT.